This T cell receptor (beta chain) was observed in a study of regulatory T cells in long-lasting Graves disease (dated by TCRdb to 2020 to 2022). About the investigation overall: Patients with newly diagnosed Graves' disease had been on antithyroid drugs for under 3 months. Peripheral blood TCR sequencing and RNA sequencing compared persistent Graves' disease patients with newly diagnosed Graves' disease patients. The study was conducted in China and was registered as a clinical trial. A total of about 33 samples underwent TCR sequencing, from roughly 13 patients with persistent Graves' disease and 20 or so patients with newly diagnosed Graves' disease. The investigation overall reported the following: Sequencing and analysis were restricted to the TCR beta chain. As a limitation, the authors acknowledged that the small sample size may reduce accuracy. Persistent Graves' disease patients showed lower TCR Shannon entropy and fewer highly expanded clones than newly diagnosed patients, suggesting clonal expansion. Patients with persistent disease shared more public clonotypes (about 2,700) than newly diagnosed patients did (more than 900). The study examined only peripheral blood because the primary lesion, thyroid tissue, could not be accessed. TRBV28, TRBJ1-2 and TRBJ2-5 were preferentially used in persistent disease, while TRBV20-1 and TRBJ2-1 were favored in newly diagnosed disease.

This clonotype was found a few times. Its target antigen remains unknown. There are no base qualities to consult, and no much larger clone falls within one base. The protocol used for the library was multiplex PCR. For sequencing, an Illumina HiSeq 4000 was employed. TCR beta libraries were built with iRepertoire HTBI primers and Arm-PCR amplification of CDR3 regions. Before sequencing, the PCR products underwent gel purification. The published analysis was carried out like this. A total of fewer than 70 TRBV and some 15 TRBJ segments were identified across samples and were used for gene usage analysis of CDR3 amino acid clonotypes. COPE and FqMerger were used to merge filtered high-quality paired reads into contigs. BLAST was used to align contigs to IMGT TRBV, TRBD and TRBJ reference genes, with CDR3 defined following IMGT. Any clonotype with a frequency above 0.1% was classified as a highly expanded clone. Shannon entropy served as the measure of repertoire diversity, while the Gini coefficient captured V-J evenness. Clonotypes shared by more than one individual were considered public. TCRdb reprocessed the public reads (quality trimming at Q25 with fastp, clone calling with MiXCR) and kept in-frame beta chains. Rows merge per CDR3 protein into single entries with the most common DNA and genes. TCRdb, rather than the study authors, made the V and J calls. In all, the sample holds approximately 490,000 distinct CDR3 sequences, and about 17% of those were seen once. 12% of the sample goes to the ten largest clones.

CDR1 and CDR2 were assigned from the germline V gene as SGHRS and YFSETQ. At the junction V is shortened by 4 bases and J by 3 bases, with 15 bases in between. From the cysteine through the phenylalanine, the CDR3 covers 15 amino acids. The entry retains the CDR3 DNA only, 45 bases that are in frame from base 1. The time point label of this sample denotes: newly diagnosed GD, antithyroid drugs for less than 3 months. For both TCR sequencing and RNA sequencing, RNA was extracted from PBMCs using TRIzol. Graves' disease was diagnosed according to American Thyroid Association guidelines. The patients came from an endocrinology department in Xi'an, China. Each patient gave roughly 10 milliliters of peripheral blood, collected in an EDTA anticoagulant tube. PBMCs were isolated by Ficoll Paque Plus density gradient separation without further T cell sorting. An Agilent 2100 Bioanalyzer and agarose gel were used to check RNA quality, while a NanoDrop 2000 measured RNA concentration.

The same specimen was also included in a second study, on T cells in Graves' hyperthyroidism and ophthalmopathy. From that second study: Graves' hyperthyroidism was defined as stable when no progression to ophthalmopathy occurred over 18 months of follow-up. Hyperthyroidism patients were newly diagnosed, had a disease duration of under 2 months, and were aged 18 to 65 years. Patients with uncontrolled infections, other autoimmune diseases, pregnancy or lactation were excluded. Diagnoses were established on the basis of clinical symptoms, serum thyroxine and TRAb, thyroid ultrasound, and orbital computed tomography. The first round of RT-PCR for the TCR CDR3 was performed with the HTBI primer set and the Qiagen OneStep RT-PCR kit. Blood samples also contained most of the expanded thyroid clonotypes (frequency above 0.001), which suggests that blood repertoires may reflect thyroid immune responses. A 13 V-J signature model separated ophthalmopathy from stable hyperthyroidism, with 87.88% sensitivity and approximately 81% specificity in cross-validation and 80%/75% in testing. In validation, the model predicted progression to ophthalmopathy a median of about 6.5 months before onset, with about 71% sensitivity and about 75% specificity. To identify distinguishing TCR V-J signatures, a discovery cohort of some 100 patients was used, comprising 43 with Graves' ophthalmopathy and 55 to 65 with stable Graves' hyperthyroidism. Whether ophthalmopathy could be predicted prospectively was tested in an independent validation cohort made up of roughly 19 hyperthyroidism patients plus 17 patients who later progressed to ophthalmopathy. For training and testing, the 100 or so patients in the discovery cohort were randomly divided in a 7:3 ratio. In addition, the study compared T-cell repertoires in thyroid tissue and in blood from several Graves' hyperthyroidism patients. Following sampling, methimazole starting at 30 mg daily was given to hyperthyroidism patients, and high-dose intravenous methylprednisolone was given to ophthalmopathy patients. Libraries were constructed in a second round of multiplex PCR, after which size selection and purification were carried out. Paired-end sequencing of the libraries was performed with 100 bp reads on an Illumina HiSeq2000. SOAPnuke was used to process the raw data, throwing out any read that contained adapters or uncalled bases, had a mean Phred below 15, or lacked an exact constant-primer or identifier match. COPE v1.2.5 was used to merge high-quality paired reads, and clonotypes were defined as unique nucleotide sequences. MiTCR v1.1 was used to align clonotypes to the IMGT TRBV, TRBD and TRBJ reference segments. The analysis was restricted to V-J combinations with a frequency above 0.0001, which together covered 99% to 99.2% of the repertoires. A TCS score was defined as the ratio of F50 (clonal expansion) to E x V (chaos), with BLOSUM62-based TCRdist applied between CDR3 peptides within each V-J. Welch's t-statistics and random forest reduced around 520 V-J features to roughly 13, which were used in a naive Bayes classifier (R e1071). No statistical method was used to fix the sample size in advance, and group allocation was not hidden from the investigators. According to the paper, TCR Vbeta CDR3 sequencing was carried out on 120 to 150 peripheral blood samples, which came from 40 to 45 ophthalmopathy, some 73 hyperthyroidism and some 17 progressor patients.

The TCR sequence derives from a man aged 35 to 55 with Graves disease. Donor details come from another sample of the same person, matched by shared clones. Sequenced here: peripheral blood mononuclear cells (PBMCs), sampled at new diagnosis, from a patient treated with antithyroid drugs. The rearrangement combines TRBV5-1 with TRBJ2-3; tentative D gene TRBD2, with 7 bases matching. The CDR3 reads as follows: CASSRGDIQTDTQYF. The DNA reads TGCGCCAGCAGCCGGGGGGACATTCAAACAGATACGCAGTATTTT.